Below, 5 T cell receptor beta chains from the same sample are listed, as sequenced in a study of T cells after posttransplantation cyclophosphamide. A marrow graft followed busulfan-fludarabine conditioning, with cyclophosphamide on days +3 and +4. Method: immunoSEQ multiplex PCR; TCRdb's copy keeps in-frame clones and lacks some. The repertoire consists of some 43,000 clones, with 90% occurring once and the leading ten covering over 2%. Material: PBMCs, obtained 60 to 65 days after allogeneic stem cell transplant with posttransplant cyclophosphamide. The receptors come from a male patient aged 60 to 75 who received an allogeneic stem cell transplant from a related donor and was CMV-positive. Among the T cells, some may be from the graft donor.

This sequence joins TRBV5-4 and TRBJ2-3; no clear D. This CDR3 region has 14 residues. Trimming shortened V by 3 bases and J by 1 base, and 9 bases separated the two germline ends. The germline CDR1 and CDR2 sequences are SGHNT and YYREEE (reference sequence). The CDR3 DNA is TGTGCCAGCAGCTCCTTAGTGGGCACAGATACGCAGTATTTT. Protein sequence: CASSSLVGTDTQYF.

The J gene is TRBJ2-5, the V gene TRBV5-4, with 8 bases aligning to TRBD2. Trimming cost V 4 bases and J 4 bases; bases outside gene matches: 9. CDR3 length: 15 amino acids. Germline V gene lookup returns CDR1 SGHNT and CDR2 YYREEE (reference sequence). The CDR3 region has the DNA TGTGCCAGCAGCCTTGGGCGTAGCGGGGTAGAGACCCAGTACTTC. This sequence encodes CASSLGRSGVETQYF.

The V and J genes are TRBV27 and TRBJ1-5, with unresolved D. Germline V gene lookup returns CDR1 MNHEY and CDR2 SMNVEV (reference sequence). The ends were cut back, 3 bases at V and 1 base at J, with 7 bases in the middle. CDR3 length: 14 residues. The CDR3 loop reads CASSFGQSNQPQHF. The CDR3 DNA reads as TGTGCCAGCAGTTTTGGTCAGAGCAATCAGCCCCAGCATTTT.

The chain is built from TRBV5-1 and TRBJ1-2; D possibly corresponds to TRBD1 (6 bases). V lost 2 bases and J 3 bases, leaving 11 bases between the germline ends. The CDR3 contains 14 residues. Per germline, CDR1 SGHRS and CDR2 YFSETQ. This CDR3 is CASSFTGQHYGYTF. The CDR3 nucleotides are TGCGCCAGCAGCTTTACCGGACAGCACTATGGCTACACCTTC.

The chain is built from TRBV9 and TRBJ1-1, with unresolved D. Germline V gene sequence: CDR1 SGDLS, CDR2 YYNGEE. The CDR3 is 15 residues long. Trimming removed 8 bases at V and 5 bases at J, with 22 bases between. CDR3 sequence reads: CASTRTASLRTEAFF. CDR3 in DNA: TGTGCCAGTACTAGGACGGCCTCTTTAAGGACTGAAGCTTTCTTT.